These T cell receptor beta chains were read from a single sample in a study of identical twins. TCRdb reanalysed the 5' RACE reads using MiXCR and keeps one entry per CDR3 protein. The sample contains some 1,600,000 distinct CDR3 sequences, roughly 35% of which appear only once. Input material: cord blood. These receptor sequences come from a newborn girl in good health. Each CDR3 is given with its conserved first and last residue. The order of the fields is D gene, clone size, J gene, V gene, CDR3 DNA, CDR3 protein. D genes are given only for firm matches. For some rows the clone size is stated as once, few or many, or as a class when expanded; others skip it.

>TRBD2|few|TRBJ2-3|TRBV5-1
TGCGCCAGCAGCTTGGCGGACGACTTTAGGGTAGCGGGACCCCATGCGCAGTATTTT
CASSLADDFRVAGPHAQYF
>-|-|TRBJ2-5|TRBV20-1
TGCAGTGCTAGAGATCGGGTTGGTGCTAGAGAGACCCAGTACTTC
CSARDRVGARETQYF
>TRBD2|few|TRBJ2-1|TRBV27
TGTGCCAGCAGTCTAGCGGGAGATGTGGAGCAGTTCTTC
CASSLAGDVEQFF
>-|-|TRBJ2-5|TRBV7-2
TGTGCCAGCAGCGCTGTACTAGTAGGGCCCTACAATGAGCAGTACTTC
CASSAVLVGPYNEQYF
>-|-|TRBJ2-2|TRBV2
TGTGCCAGCAGCCCCGGACACCTAGGGGAGCTGTTTTTT
CASSPGHLGELFF
>-|few|TRBJ2-1|TRBV5-1
TGCGCCAGCAGCCCCCGGACGCCGACGTCCTACAATGAGCAGTTCTTC
CASSPRTPTSYNEQFF
>-|few|TRBJ1-2|TRBV4-2
TGTGCCAGCAGCCGGAGACAGGACTATGGCTACACCTTC
CASSRRQDYGYTF
>-|few|TRBJ2-4|TRBV5-1
TGCGCCAGCAGATTAAGGGCCGGGATAAGCGGGTGCATTCAGTACTTC
CASRLRAGISGCIQYF
>-|few|TRBJ1-2|TRBV28
TGTGCCAGCAGTCCGTGGCGGGGGCGCGGTGGCTACACCTTC
CASSPWRGRGGYTF
>TRBD2|-|TRBJ2-1|TRBV27
TGTGCCAGCAGACCGGGACTAGAACCTTACAATGAGCAGTTCTTC
CASRPGLEPYNEQFF
>TRBD2|-|TRBJ2-7|TRBV5-1
TGCGCCAGCAGCTTGGAGACTAGCGGGAGATACGAGCAGTACTTC
CASSLETSGRYEQYF
>TRBD2|-|TRBJ2-1|TRBV20-1
TGCAGTGCGAAGCGGGAGGGCTCTTTAGATGAGCAGTTCTTC
CSAKREGSLDEQFF
>-|few|TRBJ1-5|TRBV2
TGTGCCAGCAGTTCGGACAGCTTAAACAATCAGCCCCAGCATTTT
CASSSDSLNNQPQHF
>-|few|TRBJ1-1|TRBV7-2
TGTGCCAGCAGCCCTCCCAAGTCCTTGAACACTGAAGCTTTCTTT
CASSPPKSLNTEAFF
>-|-|TRBJ1-2|TRBV7-9
TGTGCCAGCGGCCACAGGGAGAGCTATGGCTACACCTTC
CASGHRESYGYTF
>TRBD2|-|TRBJ2-1|TRBV30
TGTGTCTCCTCGTTTCTACTAGCGGGGGATTACAATGAGCAGTTCTTC
CVSSFLLAGDYNEQFF
>-|-|TRBJ1-6|TRBV6-5
TGTGCCAGCAGTTATGTGGGCAGCGTCAGAGATAATTCACCCCTCCACTTT
CASSYVGSVRDNSPLHF
>-|-|TRBJ1-6|TRBV7-2
TGTGCCAGCAGCTTAATGACTAAGACGAATTCACCCCTCCACTTT
CASSLMTKTNSPLHF
>TRBD1|many|TRBJ1-5|TRBV12-3/TRBV12-4
TGTGCCAGCAGTTTCCGGGACAGGGGCAATCAGCCCCAGCATTTT
CASSFRDRGNQPQHF
>TRBD1|-|TRBJ2-1|TRBV29-1
TGCAGCGGGGGGGACAGGGTTTATGATGAGCAGTTCTTC
CSGGDRVYDEQFF
>-|-|TRBJ2-1|TRBV19
TGTGCCAGTAGCCGCTGGGGAAGGGAATACAATGAGCAGTTCTTC
CASSRWGREYNEQFF
>TRBD1|few|TRBJ2-3|TRBV5-1
TGCGCCAGCAGCCCCGGGACAGATAAAAGAGATACGCAGTATTTT
CASSPGTDKRDTQYF
>TRBD2|-|TRBJ2-7|TRBV2
TGTGCCAGCAGTGACTTTGAACTAGCGGGAGTGGTTGAAGAGCAGTACTTC
CASSDFELAGVVEEQYF
>TRBD1|-|TRBJ1-5|TRBV20-1
TGCAGTGCTACGGGGACAGGGCCCCAGCCCCAGCATTTT
CSATGTGPQPQHF
>TRBD1|-|TRBJ1-2|TRBV3-1
TGTGCCAGCAGCCAAGGGGACAGTGATGGCTACACCTTC
CASSQGDSDGYTF
>-|-|TRBJ2-1|TRBV15
TGTGCCACCAGCAGAGCGATCGGTTCCTACAATGAGCAGTTCTTC
CATSRAIGSYNEQFF
>-|-|TRBJ2-3|TRBV12-3/TRBV12-4
TGTGCCAGCAGTTTAGCGGCCGGCACAGATGCGCAGTATTTT
CASSLAAGTDAQYF
>-|few|TRBJ1-1|TRBV12-3/TRBV12-4
TGTGCCAGCAGCCCTTCGGGCATTGGGTGGACTGAAGCTTTCTTT
CASSPSGIGWTEAFF
>TRBD2|few|TRBJ2-1|TRBV5-1
TGCGCCAGCAGTTATCTAGCGGGAGTCTCCCATGAGCAGTTCTTC
CASSYLAGVSHEQFF
>TRBD1|-|TRBJ1-4|TRBV20-1
TGCAGTGCAGCAGACAGGGGGAGTAGAGAAAAACTGTTTTTT
CSAADRGSREKLFF
>-|once|TRBJ2-7|TRBV24-1
TGTGCCACCAGTGATTTGGCCGCGAGCTCCTACAATGAGCAGTACTTC
CATSDLAASSYNEQYF
>-|-|TRBJ2-5|TRBV24-1
TGTGCCACCAGTGATTTGAGGACCCAGTACTTC
CATSDLRTQYF
>-|-|TRBJ1-2|TRBV29-1
TGCAGCGTAGGGGACTCCGACGGTGGCTACACCTTC
CSVGDSDGGYTF